The TCR beta chain under discussion was sequenced for a study of blood T cell repertoires in COVID-19. Study-wide context: Some COVID-19 samples were acute and others convalescent; all came from the United States, Italy and Spain.

The V gene end was trimmed by 4 bases and the J gene end by 4 bases; junction bases not matched to a gene: 7. Germline assignment: CDR1 MDHEN and CDR2 SYDVKM. This CDR3 is 15 amino acids long. Researchers sorted participants into cohorts using their self-reported clinical history. During the 2 weeks before they entered the study, exposed participants had met someone with a PCR-confirmed or clinician-diagnosed COVID-19 case. Sequencing was performed with immunoSEQ multiplex PCR; in TCRdb, only in-frame clones are kept and a portion is missing. The data show about 350,000 clones, 88% seen once. The chain couples TRBV28 to TRBJ1-2; 9 bases match TRBD1. The material sequenced was PBMCs or T cells enriched from blood (not recorded which). This TCR was recovered from a young woman who had been exposed to COVID-19. CDR3 sequence (DNA): TGTGCCAGCAGTTCCCCGGGACAGGGAGGCTATGGCTACACCTTC. Protein: CASSSPGQGGYGYTF.